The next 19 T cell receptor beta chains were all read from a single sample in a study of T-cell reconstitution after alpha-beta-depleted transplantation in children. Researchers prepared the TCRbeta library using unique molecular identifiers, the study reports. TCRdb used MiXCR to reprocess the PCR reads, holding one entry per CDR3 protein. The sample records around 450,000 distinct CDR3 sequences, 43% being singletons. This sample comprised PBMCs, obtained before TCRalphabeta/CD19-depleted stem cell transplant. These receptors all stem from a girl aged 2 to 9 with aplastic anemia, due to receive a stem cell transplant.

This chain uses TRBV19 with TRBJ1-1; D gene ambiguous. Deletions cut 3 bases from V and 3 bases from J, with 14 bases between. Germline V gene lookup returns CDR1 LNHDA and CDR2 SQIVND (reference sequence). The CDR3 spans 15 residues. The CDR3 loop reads CASSIGRLRDTEAFF. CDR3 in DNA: TGTGCCAGTAGTATTGGGAGGTTGCGGGACACTGAAGCTTTCTTT. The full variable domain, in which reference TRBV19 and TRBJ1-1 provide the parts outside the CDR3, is DGGITQSPKYLFRKEGQNVTLSCEQNLNHDAMYWYRQDPGQGLRLIYYSQIVNDFQKGDIAEGYSVSREKKESFPLTVTSAQKNPTAFYLCASSIGRLRDTEAFFGQGTRLTVV.

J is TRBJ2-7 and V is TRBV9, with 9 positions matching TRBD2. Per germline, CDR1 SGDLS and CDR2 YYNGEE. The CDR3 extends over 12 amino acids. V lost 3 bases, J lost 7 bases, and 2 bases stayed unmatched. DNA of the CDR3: TGTGCCAGCAGCGCCGGACTAGCGGAGCAGTACTTC. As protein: CASSAGLAEQYF.

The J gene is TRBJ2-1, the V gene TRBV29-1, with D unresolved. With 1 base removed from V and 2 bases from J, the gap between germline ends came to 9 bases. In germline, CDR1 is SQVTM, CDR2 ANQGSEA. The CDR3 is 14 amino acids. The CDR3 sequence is CSVEVPETYNEQFF. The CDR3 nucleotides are TGCAGCGTTGAAGTCCCGGAAACCTACAATGAGCAGTTCTTC.

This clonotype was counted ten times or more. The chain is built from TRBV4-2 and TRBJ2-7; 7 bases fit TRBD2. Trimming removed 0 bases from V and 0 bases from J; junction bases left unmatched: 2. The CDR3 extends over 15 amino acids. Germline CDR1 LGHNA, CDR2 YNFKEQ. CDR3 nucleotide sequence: TGTGCCAGCAGCCAAGAACTAGCGAGCTCCTACGAGCAGTACTTC. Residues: CASSQELASSYEQYF.

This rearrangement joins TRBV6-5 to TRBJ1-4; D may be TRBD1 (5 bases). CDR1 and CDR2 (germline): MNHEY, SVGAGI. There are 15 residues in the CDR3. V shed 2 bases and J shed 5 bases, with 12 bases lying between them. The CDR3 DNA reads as TGTGCCAGCAGTTACGAAGGGGCCGGGAATGAAAAACTGTTTTTT. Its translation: CASSYEGAGNEKLFF.

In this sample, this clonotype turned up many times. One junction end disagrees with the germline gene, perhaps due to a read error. In DNA, the CDR3 is TGCAGCGTTGAAGCCCTAGCGGGATCCTCCGAGCAGTACTTC. Translating gives CSVEALAGSSEQYF. The chain recombines TRBV29-1 with TRBJ2-7; 9 bases align to TRBD2. Germline CDR1 and CDR2: SQVTM and ANQGSEA. CDR3 length: 14 amino acids.

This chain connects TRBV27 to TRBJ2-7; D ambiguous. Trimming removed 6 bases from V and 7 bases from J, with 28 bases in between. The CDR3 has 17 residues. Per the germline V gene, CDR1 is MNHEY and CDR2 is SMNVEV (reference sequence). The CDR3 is CASSPRMTRVGLGEQYF. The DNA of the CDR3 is TGTGCCAGCAGCCCCCGCATGACCAGAGTTGGGCTGGGGGAGCAGTACTTC.

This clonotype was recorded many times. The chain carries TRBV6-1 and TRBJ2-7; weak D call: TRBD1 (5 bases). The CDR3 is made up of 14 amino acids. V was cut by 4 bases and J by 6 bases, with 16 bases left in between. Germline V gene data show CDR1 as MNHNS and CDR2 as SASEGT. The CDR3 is CASSGDPQVGEQYF. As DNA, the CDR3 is TGTGCCAGCAGTGGAGACCCACAGGTGGGCGAGCAGTACTTC.

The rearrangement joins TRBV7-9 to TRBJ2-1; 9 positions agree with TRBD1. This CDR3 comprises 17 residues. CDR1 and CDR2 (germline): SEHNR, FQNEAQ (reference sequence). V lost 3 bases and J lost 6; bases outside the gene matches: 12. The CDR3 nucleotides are TGTGCCAGCAGCTTGGGACGGGACAGGGTAACCCCCAATGAGCAGTTCTTC. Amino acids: CASSLGRDRVTPNEQFF.

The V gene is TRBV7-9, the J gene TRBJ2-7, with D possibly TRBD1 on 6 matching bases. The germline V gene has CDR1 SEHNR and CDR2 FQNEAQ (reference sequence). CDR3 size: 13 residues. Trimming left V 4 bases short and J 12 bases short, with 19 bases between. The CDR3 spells CASSSATGSGPYF. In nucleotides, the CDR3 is TGTGCCAGCAGCTCGGCAACAGGGTCAGGACCGTACTTC. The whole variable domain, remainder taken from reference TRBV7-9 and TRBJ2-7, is DTGVSQNPRHKITKRGQNVTFRCDPISEHNRLYWYRQTLGQGPEFLTYFQNEAQLEKSRLLSDRFSAERPKGSFSTLEIQRTEQGDSAMYLCASSSATGSGPYFGPGTRLTVT.

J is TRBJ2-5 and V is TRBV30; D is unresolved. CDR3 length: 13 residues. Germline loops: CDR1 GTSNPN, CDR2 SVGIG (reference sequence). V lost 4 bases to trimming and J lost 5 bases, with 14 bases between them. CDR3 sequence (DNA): TGTGCCTGGAATATCTGGCGAAGGGAGACCCAGTACTTC. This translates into CAWNIWRRETQYF.

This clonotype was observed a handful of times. CDR3 residues: CAISELGSYTF. As DNA, the CDR3 is TGTGCCATCAGTGAATTGGGTTCCTACACCTTC. The chain is built from TRBV10-3 and TRBJ1-2, with unresolved D. The CDR3 is made up of 11 amino acids. V shed 3 bases and J shed 10 bases, with 9 bases lying between them. CDR1 is ENHRY, CDR2 SYGVKD, per germline.

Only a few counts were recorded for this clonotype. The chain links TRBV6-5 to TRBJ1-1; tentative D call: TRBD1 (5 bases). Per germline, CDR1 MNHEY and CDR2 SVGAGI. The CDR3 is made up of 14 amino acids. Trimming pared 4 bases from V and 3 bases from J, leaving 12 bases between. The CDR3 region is CASSSRGVDTEAFF. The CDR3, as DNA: TGTGCCAGCAGTTCCCGGGGGGTGGACACTGAAGCTTTCTTT.

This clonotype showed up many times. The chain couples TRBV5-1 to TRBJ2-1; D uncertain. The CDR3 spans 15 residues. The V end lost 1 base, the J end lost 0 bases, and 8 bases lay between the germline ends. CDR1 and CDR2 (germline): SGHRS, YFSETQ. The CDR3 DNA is TGCGCCAGCAGCTTGTGGGGTAGCTCCTACAATGAGCAGTTCTTC. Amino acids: CASSLWGSSYNEQFF.

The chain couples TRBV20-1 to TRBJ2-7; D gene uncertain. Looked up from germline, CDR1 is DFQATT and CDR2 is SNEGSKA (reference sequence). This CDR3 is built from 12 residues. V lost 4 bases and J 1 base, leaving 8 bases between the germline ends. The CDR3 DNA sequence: TGCAGTGCTAACTACTTTTCCTACGAGCAGTACTTC. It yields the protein CSANYFSYEQYF.

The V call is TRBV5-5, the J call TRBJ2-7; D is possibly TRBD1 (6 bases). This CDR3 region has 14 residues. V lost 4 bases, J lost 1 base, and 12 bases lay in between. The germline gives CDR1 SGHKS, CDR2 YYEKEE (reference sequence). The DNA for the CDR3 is TGTGCCAGCAGCCAGGAAGGACAGTCCTACGAGCAGTACTTC. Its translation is CASSQEGQSYEQYF. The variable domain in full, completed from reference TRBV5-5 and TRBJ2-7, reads DAGVTQSPTHLIKTRGQQVTLRCSPISGHKSVSWYQQVLGQGPQFIFQYYEKEERGRGNFPDRFSARQFPNYSSELNVNALLLGDSALYLCASSQEGQSYEQYFGPGTRLTVT.

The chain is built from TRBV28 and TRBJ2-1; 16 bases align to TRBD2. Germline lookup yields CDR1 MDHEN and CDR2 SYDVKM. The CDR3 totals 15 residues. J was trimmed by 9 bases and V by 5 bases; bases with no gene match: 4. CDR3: CASSLGLAGGGEQFF. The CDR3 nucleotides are TGTGCCAGCAGTCTGGGACTAGCGGGAGGGGGTGAGCAGTTCTTC.

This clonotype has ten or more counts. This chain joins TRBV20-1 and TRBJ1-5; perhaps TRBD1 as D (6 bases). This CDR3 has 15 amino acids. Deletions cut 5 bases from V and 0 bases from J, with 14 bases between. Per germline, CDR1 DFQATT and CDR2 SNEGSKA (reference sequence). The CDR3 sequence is CSAGGTGYSNQPQHF. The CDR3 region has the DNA TGCAGTGCTGGGGGAACAGGGTATAGCAATCAGCCCCAGCATTTT.

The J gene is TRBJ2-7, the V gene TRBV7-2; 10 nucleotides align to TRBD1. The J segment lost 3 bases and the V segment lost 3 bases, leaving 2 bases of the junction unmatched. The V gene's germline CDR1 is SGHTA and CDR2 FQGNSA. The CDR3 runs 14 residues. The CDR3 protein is CASSFDRGLYEQYF. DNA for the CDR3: TGTGCCAGCAGCTTCGACAGGGGGCTCTACGAGCAGTACTTC.